Presented here are 25 T cell receptor beta chains from one specimen sequenced in a study of tumor-infiltrating lymphocytes in primary liver carcinoma. The study co-extracted DNA and RNA from around 20-30 mg of unsorted bulk tissue. Constant-region priming of approximately 0.55 ug total RNA yielded TCR beta cDNA. Investigators got TCR beta libraries out of three nested multiplex PCR rounds, done with slightly modified ARM-PCR. The two initial PCR rounds, roughly 9 cycles each, used TRBV1-TRBV30 forward and C-beta reverse primers. TCRdb ran MiXCR on the multiplex PCR reads and lists one entry per CDR3 protein. The table has tens of thousands of distinct CDR3 sequences, roughly two thirds seen once; the top ten hold roughly 25%. Sequences were obtained from tumor-adjacent normal liver tissue. These receptors were taken from a middle-aged man with primary liver carcinoma and hepatitis B virus infection.

V gene TRBV29-1 combines with J gene TRBJ2-1; D possibly matches TRBD1 or TRBD2 (5 bases each). The CDR3 totals 12 residues. CDR1 is SQVTM, CDR2 ANQGSEA, per germline. Trimming removed 1 base at V and 15 bases at J, with 16 bases between. The CDR3 coding sequence is TGCAGCGTTGAAGCCATCGGGGCTGTAAGGTTCTTC. Translated, it gives CSVEAIGAVRFF.

This clonotype was counted only a few times. This chain joins TRBV5-1 and TRBJ2-5; no clear D gene. The germline V gene encodes CDR1 SGHRS and CDR2 YFSETQ. Between the trimmed V and J ends, which lost 4 bases and 0 bases, there was a span of 4 bases. The CDR3 loop spans 12 amino acids. CDR3 in DNA: TGCGCCAGCAGCCGGGACCAAGAGACCCAGTACTTC. Residues: CASSRDQETQYF.

As regards this clonotype: A much larger clonotype is one base distant, so this may be a read error. The rearrangement uses TRBV30 and TRBJ2-7; D is perhaps TRBD2 (5 bases). The tail of the sequence fits TRBJ2-1 better, so the J call may be wrong. The CDR3 consists of 11 residues. CDR1 and CDR2 from the germline V gene are GTSNPN and SVGIG (reference sequence). The CDR3 is CAWSFAGEQFF. For the CDR3, the DNA is TGTGCCTGGAGCTTCGCGGGCGAGCAGTTCTTC.

For this clonotype: Possible read error: a much larger clone is one base away. CDR3 loop: CVWRGTGLRTDTQYF. CDR3 coding DNA: TGTGTCTGGAGGGGGACAGGGTTAAGAACAGATACGCAGTATTTT. The chain joins TRBV30 to TRBJ2-3; 9 nucleotides match TRBD1. Germline V gene lookup returns CDR1 GTSNPN and CDR2 SVGIG (reference sequence). The CDR3 is 15 amino acids.

Comment on this clonotype: A read error may produce the germline difference seen at one junction end. The J gene is TRBJ1-4, the V gene TRBV6-6; no reliable D call. The germline gives CDR1 MNHNY, CDR2 SVGAGI (reference sequence). The CDR3 covers 14 residues. The CDR3 spells CTSRMETTNEKLFF. The CDR3 DNA follows: TGTACCAGCAGGATGGAAACAACTAATGAAAAACTGTTTTTT.

In its sample, this clonotype was seen many times. A read error may account for a junction end that differs from germline. The chain links TRBV6-5 to TRBJ1-1; maybe TRBD1 (5 bases). The CDR3 length is 15 residues. Germline V gene sequence: CDR1 MNHEY, CDR2 SVGAGI. For the CDR3, the DNA is TGTGCCAGAAGTTACTCGCCAACAGGGAACACTGAAGCTTTCTTT. Its translation: CARSYSPTGNTEAFF.

Note on this clonotype: The junction differs from germline at one of its ends, possibly a read error. The chain combines TRBV10-3 with TRBJ2-1, with 12 bases matching TRBD2. Per germline, CDR1 ENHRY and CDR2 SYGVKD. The CDR3 consists of 17 residues. The CDR3 sequence is CAISPIPSGRGDNEHFF. CDR3 in DNA: TGTGCCATCAGTCCCATACCTAGCGGGAGGGGAGACAATGAGCATTTCTTC.

Concerning this clonotype itself: At one boundary the junction diverges from the germline segment, which might be a read error. The V and J genes are TRBV11-2 and TRBJ1-1; D might be TRBD1 (5 bases). Germline lookup yields CDR1 SGHAT and CDR2 FQNNGV. The CDR3 has 14 residues. The CDR3 nucleotides read TGTGCCAGCAGCTTAGGTGTGGAGGACACCGAAACTTTCTTC. Translation: CASSLGVEDTETFF.

There are many counts of this clonotype. The J gene is TRBJ2-7, the V gene TRBV11-1; D unclear. Germline CDR1 is SGHAT and CDR2 is FQDESV (reference sequence). This CDR3 has 12 amino acids. V was clipped by 4 bases and J by 0 bases, with 4 bases between them. This CDR3 reads CASSWNSYEQYF. The CDR3 nucleotides are TGTGCCAGCAGCTGGAACTCCTACGAGCAGTACTTC.

This clonotype was seen a few times. V and J are TRBV29-1 and TRBJ1-2; D is ambiguous. The V end lost 0 bases, the J end lost 0 bases, and 8 bases lay between the germline ends. CDR3 size: 14 residues. Germline V gives CDR1 SQVTM, CDR2 ANQGSEA. CDR3 coding DNA: TGCAGCGTTGAAGATCGGATTGCTAACTATGGCTACACCTTC. Translating it yields CSVEDRIANYGYTF.

The chain recombines TRBV6-1 with TRBJ2-5; D is possibly TRBD2 (6 bases). CDR3 length equals 14 residues. With 4 bases removed from V and 5 bases from J, the gap between germline ends came to 14 bases. Germline-derived CDR1 and CDR2 are MNHNS and SASEGT. The CDR3 DNA reads TGTGCCAGCAGTGTAAGACTAGTCCAGGAGACCCAGTACTTC. Protein sequence: CASSVRLVQETQYF.

This clonotype was counted ten times or more. The chain uses TRBV30 and TRBJ2-3, with TRBD2 as a possible D gene (6 bases). The CDR3 runs 13 residues. Trimming pared 4 bases from V and 8 bases from J, leaving 16 bases between. Germline V gene lookup returns CDR1 GTSNPN and CDR2 SVGIG (reference sequence). The CDR3 spells CAWIGRGIGTQYF. CDR3 in DNA: TGTGCCTGGATTGGGCGGGGAATAGGTACGCAGTATTTT. The whole variable domain, remainder taken from reference TRBV30 and TRBJ2-3, is SQTIHQWPATLVQPVGSPLSLECTVEGTSNPNLYWYRQAAGRGLQLLFYSVGIGQISSEVPQNLSASRPQDRQFILSSKKLLLSDSGFYLCAWIGRGIGTQYFGPGTRLTVL.

For this clonotype: One end of the junction fails to match germline, which may point to a read error. This chain connects TRBV11-2 to TRBJ2-1; no reliable D call. This CDR3 is built from 13 residues. Germline lookup yields CDR1 SGHAT and CDR2 FQNNGV. CDR3 in DNA: TGTGCCACCATGCGAGCCTTCTTGGGTGAGCAATTCTTC. The encoded protein is CATMRAFLGEQFF.

On this clonotype itself: A much larger clone differs by one base, so this may be a read error. The chain carries TRBV6-6 and TRBJ2-1; the match to TRBD2 covers 9 bases. The CDR3 covers 16 residues. The trim removed 5 bases at V and 6 bases at J, leaving 11 bases unmatched. Germline V gene data show CDR1 as MNHNY and CDR2 as SVGAGI (reference sequence). The DNA for the CDR3 is TGTGCCAGCAGTCCGACCACAGCGGGAGGCGCCAATGAGCAGTTCTTC. It is translated as CASSPTTAGGANEQFF.

This chain uses TRBV28 with TRBJ2-1, with D perhaps TRBD1 (6 bases). The V end was cut by 8 bases, the J end by 7 bases, with 21 bases between. There are 15 residues in the CDR3. From germline, CDR1 is MDHEN and CDR2 SYDVKM. CDR3 in amino acids: CASETGLGQYNEQFF. CDR3 nucleotides: TGTGCCAGCGAAACAGGGTTGGGTCAGTATAATGAGCAGTTCTTC. Variable domain in full (rest from reference TRBV28 and TRBJ2-1): DVKVTQSSRYLVKRTGEKVFLECVQDMDHENMFWYRQDPGLGLRLIYFSYDVKMKEKGDIPEGYSVSREKKERFSLILESASTNQTSMYLCASETGLGQYNEQFFGPGTRLTVL.

V and J are TRBV6-2 or TRBV6-3 and TRBJ2-5; 8 bases fit TRBD2. V shed 0 bases, J shed 8 bases, and the junction held 14 bases outside the gene matches. The V gene's germline CDR1 is MNHEY and CDR2 SVGEGT. The CDR3 loop spans 17 amino acids. DNA for the CDR3: TGTGCCAGCAGTTACTCCGGGACTAGTGGGAGTCGAGATACCCAGTACTTC. It specifies CASSYSGTSGSRDTQYF.

In regard to this clonotype: One end of the junction fails to match germline, which may point to a read error. The V gene is TRBV10-1, the J gene TRBJ2-3; the match to TRBD2 covers 7 bases. This CDR3 is built from 15 residues. The germline CDR1 and CDR2 sequences are WNHNN and SYGVQD (reference sequence). The CDR3 DNA follows: TGCGCCAGTAGTGAGACTAGCAGGACGGCAGATATGCAGTATTTT. It codes for CASSETSRTADMQYF.

In regard to this clonotype: The junction differs from germline at one of its ends, possibly a read error. The genes are TRBV12-3 or TRBV12-4 and TRBJ2-1; the D is unclear. This CDR3 is 12 amino acids long. The CDR3 spells CVSSPLGNERFF. CDR3 nucleotides: TGTGTCAGCAGCCCTCTTGGGAATGAGCGGTTCTTC.

This chain uses TRBV10-3 with TRBJ2-7; weak D call: TRBD2 (5 bases). Germline CDR1 ENHRY, CDR2 SYGVKD. This CDR3 spans 11 amino acids. CDR3 amino acids: CVTSEGSEQYF. CDR3 in DNA: TGTGTCACGTCCGAGGGAAGCGAGCAGTACTTC.

This clonotype was recorded many times. The chain combines TRBV6-1 with TRBJ1-5; 7 positions match TRBD1. The V and J ends lost 3 bases and 4 bases, in that order; junction bases with no gene match: 6. The CDR3 is 15 amino acids. The germline gives CDR1 MNHNS, CDR2 SASEGT. The CDR3 spells CASSEAGQQNQPQHF. Here the CDR3 DNA reads TGTGCCAGCAGTGAGGCGGGACAGCAAAATCAGCCCCAGCATTTT.

Note on this clonotype: One end of the junction varies from germline; a read error may be responsible. J is TRBJ2-6 and V is TRBV6-2 or TRBV6-3, with 7 bases fitting TRBD2. The CDR3 is 19 amino acids. Germline lookup yields CDR1 MNHEY and CDR2 SVGEGT. CDR3 in DNA: TGTGCCTGCACCCCCGGGGAGGGTACAGGCGTCTCTGGAGCCAACGTCCTGACTTTC. Translating it yields CACTPGEGTGVSGANVLTF.

About this clonotype: An end of the junction does not agree with germline; a read error may underlie this. V and J are TRBV12-3 or TRBV12-4 and TRBJ1-2, with D possibly matching TRBD1 (6 bases). The CDR3 runs to 13 residues. CDR3 bases: TGTGCTAGCAGTCAGGGGACTGTTGATGGCTACACCTTC. This gives the protein CASSQGTVDGYTF.

Worth noting for this clonotype: The germline gene is not matched at one end of the junction; a read error may be the cause. The rearrangement joins TRBV6-2 or TRBV6-3 to TRBJ2-2, with D possibly matching TRBD2 (6 bases). Germline CDR1 MNHEY, CDR2 SVGEGT. The CDR3 runs 13 residues. CDR3 protein: CASNYFLSGQLFF. CDR3 in DNA: TGCGCCAGCAATTACTTCTTAAGCGGGCAGCTGTTTTTT.

Comment on this clonotype: The junction shows a germline mismatch at one end, possibly a read error. The chain combines TRBV5-1 with TRBJ2-7; D tentatively reads TRBD1 or TRBD2 (5 bases each). CDR3 length: 14 residues. From germline, CDR1 is SGHRS and CDR2 YFSETQ. CDR3 nucleotides: TGCGTCAGCAGCTTGGACCCGGGGCCCTACGAACAGTACTTC. Protein sequence: CVSSLDPGPYEQYF.

For this clonotype: The CDR3 does not close with the conserved phenylalanine or tryptophan, likely indicating a read error. The J gene is TRBJ2-7, the V gene TRBV6-1; 7 nucleotides align to TRBD1. CDR3 size: 13 residues. From germline, CDR1 is MNHNS and CDR2 SASEGT. The DNA for the CDR3 is TGTGCTACAGGGGCCGCGGTAGAATACGAGCAGTACCTC. This encodes CATGAAVEYEQYL.